The source of this T cell receptor (beta chain) is a study of T cell responses to AZD1222 COVID-19 vaccine. The V gene's germline CDR1 is SGHVS and CDR2 FNYEAQ. Trimming left V 11 bases short and J 0 bases short, with 11 bases between. The CDR3 has 13 residues. Produced via immunoSEQ multiplex PCR; TCRdb's table is partial and in-frame only. Here the sample spans about 140,000 clones, 90% being singletons. The sequence was collected from an adult in good health. The chain joins TRBV7-6 to TRBJ2-1; possible D gene TRBD1, 5 bases. Sequencing used peripheral blood, obtained on day 0 of AZD1222 vaccination. The CDR3: CAVQVGSYNEQFF. The CDR3 nucleotides read TGTGCCGTACAGGTGGGCTCCTACAATGAGCAGTTCTTC.